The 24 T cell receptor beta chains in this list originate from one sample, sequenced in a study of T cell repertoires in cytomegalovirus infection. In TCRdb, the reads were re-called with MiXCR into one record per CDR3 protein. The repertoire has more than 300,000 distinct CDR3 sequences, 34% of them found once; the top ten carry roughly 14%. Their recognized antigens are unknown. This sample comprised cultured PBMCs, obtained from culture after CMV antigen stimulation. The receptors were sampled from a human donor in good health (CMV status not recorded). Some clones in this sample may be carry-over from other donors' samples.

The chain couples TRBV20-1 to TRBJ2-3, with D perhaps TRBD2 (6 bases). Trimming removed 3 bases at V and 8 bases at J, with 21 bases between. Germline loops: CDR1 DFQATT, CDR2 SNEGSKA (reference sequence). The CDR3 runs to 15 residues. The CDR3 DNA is TGCAGTGCTAGTAGGATGGTGGGAGGAGCAGGTACGCAGTATTTT. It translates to CSASRMVGGAGTQYF.

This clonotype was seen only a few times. CDR3 amino acids: CASSFTSGRGETQYF. In nucleotides, the CDR3 is TGTGCCAGCAGTTTCACTAGCGGGAGAGGGGAGACCCAGTACTTC. The V and J genes are TRBV6-6 and TRBJ2-5, with TRBD2 matching over 11 bases. J lost 5 bases, V lost 4 bases, and 6 bases had no gene match. Germline lookup yields CDR1 MNHNY and CDR2 SVGAGI (reference sequence). CDR3 length equals 15 residues.

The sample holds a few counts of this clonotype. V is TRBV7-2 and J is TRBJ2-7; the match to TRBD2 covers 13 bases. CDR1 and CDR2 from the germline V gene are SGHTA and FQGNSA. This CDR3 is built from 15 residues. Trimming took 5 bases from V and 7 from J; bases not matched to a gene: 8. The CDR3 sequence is CASSPGLAGVPEQYV. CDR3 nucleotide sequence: TGTGCCAGCAGCCCAGGACTAGCGGGAGTGCCGGAGCAGTACGTC.

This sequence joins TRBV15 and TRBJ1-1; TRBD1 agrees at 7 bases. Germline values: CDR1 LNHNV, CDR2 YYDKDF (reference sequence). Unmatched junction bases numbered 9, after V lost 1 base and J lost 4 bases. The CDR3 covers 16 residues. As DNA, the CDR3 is TGTGCCACCAGCAGAGGGGGGGACAGCGGGATCACTGAAGCTTTCTTT. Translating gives CATSRGGDSGITEAFF.

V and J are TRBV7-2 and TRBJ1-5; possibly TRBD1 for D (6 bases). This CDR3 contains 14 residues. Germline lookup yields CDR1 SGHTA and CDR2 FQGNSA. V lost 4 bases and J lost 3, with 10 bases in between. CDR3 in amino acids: CASSSRGLNQPQHF. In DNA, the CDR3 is TGTGCCAGCAGCTCCAGGGGACTCAATCAGCCCCAGCATTTT. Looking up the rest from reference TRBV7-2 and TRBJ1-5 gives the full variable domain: GAGVSQSPSNKVTEKGKDVELRCDPISGHTALYWYRQSLGQGLEFLIYFQGNSAPDKSGLPSDRFSAERTGGSVSTLTIQRTQQEDSAVYLCASSSRGLNQPQHFGDGTRLSIL.

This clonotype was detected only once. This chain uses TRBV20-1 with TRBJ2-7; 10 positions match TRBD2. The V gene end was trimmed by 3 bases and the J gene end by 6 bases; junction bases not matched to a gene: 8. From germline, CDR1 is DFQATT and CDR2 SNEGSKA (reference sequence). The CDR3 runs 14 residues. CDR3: CSASRLAGVAEQYF. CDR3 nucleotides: TGCAGTGCTAGCAGGCTAGCGGGAGTAGCCGAGCAGTACTTC.

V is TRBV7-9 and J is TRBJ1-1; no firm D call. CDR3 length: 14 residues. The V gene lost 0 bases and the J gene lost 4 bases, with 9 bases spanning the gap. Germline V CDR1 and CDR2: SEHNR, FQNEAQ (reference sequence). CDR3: CASSLAGTSTEAFF. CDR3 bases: TGTGCCAGCAGCTTAGCAGGTACGAGCACTGAAGCTTTCTTT. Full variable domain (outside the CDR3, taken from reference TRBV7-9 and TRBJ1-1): DTGVSQNPRHKITKRGQNVTFRCDPISEHNRLYWYRQTLGQGPEFLTYFQNEAQLEKSRLLSDRFSAERPKGSFSTLEIQRTEQGDSAMYLCASSLAGTSTEAFFGQGTRLTVV.

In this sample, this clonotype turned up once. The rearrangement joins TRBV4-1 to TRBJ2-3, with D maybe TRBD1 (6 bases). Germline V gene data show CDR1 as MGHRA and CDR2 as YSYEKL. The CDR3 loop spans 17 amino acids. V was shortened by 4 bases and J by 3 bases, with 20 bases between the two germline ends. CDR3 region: CASSPEGAGAGTDTQYF. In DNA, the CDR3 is TGCGCCAGCAGCCCCGAAGGCGCAGGGGCCGGGACAGATACGCAGTATTTT.

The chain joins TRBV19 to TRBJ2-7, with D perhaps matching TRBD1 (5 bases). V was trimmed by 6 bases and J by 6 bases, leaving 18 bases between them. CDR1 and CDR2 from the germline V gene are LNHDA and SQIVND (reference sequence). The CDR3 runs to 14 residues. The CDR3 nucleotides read TGTGCCAGTAGCAAAGGACACATGACGGGCGAGCAGTACGTC. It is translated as CASSKGHMTGEQYV.

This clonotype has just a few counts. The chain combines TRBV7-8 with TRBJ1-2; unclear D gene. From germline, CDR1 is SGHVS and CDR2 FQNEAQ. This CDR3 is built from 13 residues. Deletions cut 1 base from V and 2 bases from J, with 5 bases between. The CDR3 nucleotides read TGTGCCAGCAGCTTAGTCAGGAACTATGGCTACACCTTC. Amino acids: CASSLVRNYGYTF.

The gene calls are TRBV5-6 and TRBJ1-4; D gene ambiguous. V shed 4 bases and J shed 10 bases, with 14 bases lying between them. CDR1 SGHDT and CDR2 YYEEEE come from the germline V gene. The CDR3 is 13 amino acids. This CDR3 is CASSGGDWGKLFF. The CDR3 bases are TGTGCCAGCAGCGGAGGAGATTGGGGAAAACTGTTTTTT. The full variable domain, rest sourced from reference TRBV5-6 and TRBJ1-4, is DAGVTQSPTHLIKTRGQQVTLRCSPKSGHDTVSWYQQALGQGPQFIFQYYEEEERQRGNFPDRFSGHQFPNYSSELNVNALLLGDSALYLCASSGGDWGKLFFGSGTQLSVL.

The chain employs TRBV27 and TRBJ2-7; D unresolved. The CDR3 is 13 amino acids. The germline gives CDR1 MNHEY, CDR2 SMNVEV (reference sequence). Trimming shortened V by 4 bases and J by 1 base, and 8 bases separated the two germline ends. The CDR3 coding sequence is TGTGCCAGCAGTTCTCCCCCATCCTACGAGCAGTACTTC. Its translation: CASSSPPSYEQYF.

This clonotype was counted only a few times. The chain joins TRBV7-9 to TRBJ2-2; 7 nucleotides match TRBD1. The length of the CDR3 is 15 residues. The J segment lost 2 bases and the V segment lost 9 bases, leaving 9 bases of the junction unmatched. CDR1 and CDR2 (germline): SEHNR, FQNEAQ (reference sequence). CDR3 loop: CASGRQGVNTGELFF. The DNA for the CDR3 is TGTGCCAGTGGTCGACAGGGCGTAAACACCGGGGAGCTGTTTTTT.

CDR3 bases: TGTGCCAGCAGTGTACAGCGGGACACCGGGGAGCTGTTTTTT. This encodes CASSVQRDTGELFF. This chain joins TRBV27 and TRBJ2-2; D may be TRBD2 (6 bases). The germline V gene has CDR1 MNHEY and CDR2 SMNVEV (reference sequence). V lost 5 bases, J lost 3 bases, and 10 bases lay in between. The CDR3 runs 14 residues.

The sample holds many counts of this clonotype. The CDR3 DNA reads TGTGCCAGCAGCTTCCCTAGGGTCGATGGTCAAAACATTCAGTACTTC. Its translation is CASSFPRVDGQNIQYF. The rearrangement links TRBV7-2 to TRBJ2-4; D remains ambiguous. The V and J ends lost 3 bases and 5 bases respectively, with 17 bases between them. CDR1 is SGHTA and CDR2 is FQGNSA in the germline V gene. The CDR3 sequence is 16 residues long.

CDR3 sequence (DNA): TGTGCCAGCCGGCTTGACAGGGTGAGCAACGAGCAGTACGTC. It yields the protein CASRLDRVSNEQYV. This chain connects TRBV28 to TRBJ2-7, with 7 bases identical to TRBD1. The CDR3 is 14 amino acids. The ends lost 8 bases at V and 5 bases at J; junction bases unmatched: 12. Germline V CDR1 and CDR2: MDHEN, SYDVKM.

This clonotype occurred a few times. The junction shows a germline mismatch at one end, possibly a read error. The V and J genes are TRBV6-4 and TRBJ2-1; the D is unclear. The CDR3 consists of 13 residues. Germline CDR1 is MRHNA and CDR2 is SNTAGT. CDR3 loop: CASSERSAARPIF. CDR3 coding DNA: TGTGCCAGCAGTGAAAGATCGGCGGCGCGTCCAATCTTC.

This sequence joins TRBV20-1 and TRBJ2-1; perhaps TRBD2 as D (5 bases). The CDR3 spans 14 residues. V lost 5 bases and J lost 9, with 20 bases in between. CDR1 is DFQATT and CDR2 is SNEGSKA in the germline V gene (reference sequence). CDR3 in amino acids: CSAESGSWEGEQFF. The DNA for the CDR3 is TGCAGTGCTGAGTCGGGGTCTTGGGAAGGTGAGCAGTTCTTC.

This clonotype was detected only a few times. Here the CDR3 DNA reads TGTGCCATCAGTGAGTTCGATGGGGGCGACACTGAAGCTTTCTTT. As protein: CAISEFDGGDTEAFF. The J gene is TRBJ1-1, the V gene TRBV10-3, with D maybe TRBD1 (6 bases). CDR3 length: 15 residues. Trimming took 1 base from V and 3 from J, leaving 12 bases between them. CDR1 and CDR2 (germline): ENHRY, SYGVKD.

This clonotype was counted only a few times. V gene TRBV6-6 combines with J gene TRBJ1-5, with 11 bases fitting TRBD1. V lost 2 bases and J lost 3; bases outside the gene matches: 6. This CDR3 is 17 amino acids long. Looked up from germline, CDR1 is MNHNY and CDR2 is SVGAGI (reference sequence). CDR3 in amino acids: CASSYRDRGINNQPQHF. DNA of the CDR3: TGTGCCAGCAGTTACCGGGACAGGGGGATCAACAATCAGCCCCAGCATTTT.

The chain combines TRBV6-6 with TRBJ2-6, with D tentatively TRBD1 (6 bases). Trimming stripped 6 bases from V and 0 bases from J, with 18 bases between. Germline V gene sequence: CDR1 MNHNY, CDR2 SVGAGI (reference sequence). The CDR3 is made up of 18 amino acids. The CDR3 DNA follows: TGTGCCAGCAGCAAAACAGGGACCTCTTACTCTGGGGCCAACGTCCTGACTTTC. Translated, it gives CASSKTGTSYSGANVLTF.

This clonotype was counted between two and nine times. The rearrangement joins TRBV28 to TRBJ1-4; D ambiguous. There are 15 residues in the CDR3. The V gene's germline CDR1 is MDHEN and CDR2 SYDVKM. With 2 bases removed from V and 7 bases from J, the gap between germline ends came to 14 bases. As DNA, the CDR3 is TGTGCCAGCAGTTTACCGGGTGGGCTCTCTGAAAAACTGTTTTTT. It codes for CASSLPGGLSEKLFF.

The CDR3 spells CASSTDSGINFF. The CDR3 region has the DNA TGTGCCAGCAGCACCGATAGCGGGATCAACTTCTTC. The V call is TRBV7-2, the J call TRBJ2-1, with 8 nucleotides matching TRBD2. Trimming cost V 5 bases and J 16 bases; bases outside gene matches: 10. Germline-derived CDR1 and CDR2 are SGHTA and FQGNSA. The CDR3 has 12 amino acids.

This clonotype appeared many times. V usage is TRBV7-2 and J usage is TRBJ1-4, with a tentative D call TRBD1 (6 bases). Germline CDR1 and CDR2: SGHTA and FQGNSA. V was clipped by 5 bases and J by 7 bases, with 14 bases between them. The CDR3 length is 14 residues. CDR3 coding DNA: TGTGCCAGCAGCAGGAGGGGGGTTGGTGAAAAACTGTTTTTT. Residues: CASSRRGVGEKLFF.